This T cell receptor beta chain originates from a study of chemoradiotherapy in HPV16-positive cancers. Sequencing was performed with immunoSEQ multiplex PCR; in TCRdb, only in-frame clones are kept and a portion is missing. The sample contains over a thousand clones, roughly 82% of which appear only once. CDR1 is SGHNT and CDR2 is YENEEA in the germline V gene. This CDR3 has 15 amino acids. Trimming cost V 1 base and J 2 bases, with 11 bases left between them. The clonotype comes from a human donor with HPV-associated anogenital cancer. The specimen was tumor tissue, collected from a patient who underwent chemoradiotherapy. The chain uses TRBV11-3 and TRBJ1-1; the D is unclear. The CDR3 DNA is TGTGCCAGCAGCTTAGTTACAGATTCTAACACTGAAGCTTTCTTT. It yields the protein CASSLVTDSNTEAFF.